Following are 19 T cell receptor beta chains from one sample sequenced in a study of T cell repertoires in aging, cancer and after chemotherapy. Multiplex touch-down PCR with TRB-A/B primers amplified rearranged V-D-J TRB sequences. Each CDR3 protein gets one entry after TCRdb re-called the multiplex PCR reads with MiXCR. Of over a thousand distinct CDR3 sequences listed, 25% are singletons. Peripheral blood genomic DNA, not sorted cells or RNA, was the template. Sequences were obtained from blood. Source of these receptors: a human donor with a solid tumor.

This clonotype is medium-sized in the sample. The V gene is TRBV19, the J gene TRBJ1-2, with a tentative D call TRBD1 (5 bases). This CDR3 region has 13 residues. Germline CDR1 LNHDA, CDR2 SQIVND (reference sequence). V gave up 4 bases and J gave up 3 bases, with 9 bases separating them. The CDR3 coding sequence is TGTGCCAGTAGTACCATCAGGGACTATGGCTACACCTTC. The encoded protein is CASSTIRDYGYTF.

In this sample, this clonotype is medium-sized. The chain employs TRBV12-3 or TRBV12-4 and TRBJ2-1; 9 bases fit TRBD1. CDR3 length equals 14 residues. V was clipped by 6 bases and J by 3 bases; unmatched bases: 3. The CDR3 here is CASRETGGYNEQFF. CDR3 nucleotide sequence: TGTGCCAGCAGAGAGACAGGGGGCTACAATGAGCAGTTCTTC.

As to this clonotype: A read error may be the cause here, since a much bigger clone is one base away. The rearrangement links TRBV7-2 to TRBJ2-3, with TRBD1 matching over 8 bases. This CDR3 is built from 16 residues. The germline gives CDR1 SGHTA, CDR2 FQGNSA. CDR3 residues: CASSLDSRGRGDKQYF. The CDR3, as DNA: TGTGCCAGCAGCTTGGACAGCAGGGGGCGGGGAGATAAGCAGTATTTT.

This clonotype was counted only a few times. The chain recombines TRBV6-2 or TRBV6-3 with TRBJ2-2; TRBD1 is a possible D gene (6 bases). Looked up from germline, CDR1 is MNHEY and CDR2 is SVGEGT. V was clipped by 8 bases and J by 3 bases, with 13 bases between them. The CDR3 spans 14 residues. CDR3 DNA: TGTGCCAGCTCCACGACAGGTTACACCGGGGAGCTGTTTTTT. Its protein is CASSTTGYTGELFF.

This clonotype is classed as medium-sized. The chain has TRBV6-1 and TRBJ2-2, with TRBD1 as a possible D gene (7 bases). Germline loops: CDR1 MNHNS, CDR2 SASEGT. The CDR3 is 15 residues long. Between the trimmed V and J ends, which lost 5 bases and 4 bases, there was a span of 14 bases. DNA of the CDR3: TGTGCCAGCAGTCGTCAGGGGGGTGGCACCGGGGAGCTGTTTTTT. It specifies CASSRQGGGTGELFF.

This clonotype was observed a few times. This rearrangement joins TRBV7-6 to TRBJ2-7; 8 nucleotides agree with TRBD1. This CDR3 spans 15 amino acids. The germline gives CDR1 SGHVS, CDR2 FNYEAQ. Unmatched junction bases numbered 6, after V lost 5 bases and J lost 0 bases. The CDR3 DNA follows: TGTGCCAGCAGCCCGGGGACAGGTAGCTCCTACGAGCAGTACTTC. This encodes CASSPGTGSSYEQYF.

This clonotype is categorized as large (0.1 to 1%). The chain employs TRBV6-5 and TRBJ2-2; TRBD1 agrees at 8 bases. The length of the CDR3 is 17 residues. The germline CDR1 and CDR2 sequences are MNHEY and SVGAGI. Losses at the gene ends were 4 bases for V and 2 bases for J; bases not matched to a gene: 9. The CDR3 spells CASSSTPGQGNTGELFF. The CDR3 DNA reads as TGTGCCAGCAGTTCCACCCCCGGACAGGGCAACACCGGGGAGCTGTTTTTT.

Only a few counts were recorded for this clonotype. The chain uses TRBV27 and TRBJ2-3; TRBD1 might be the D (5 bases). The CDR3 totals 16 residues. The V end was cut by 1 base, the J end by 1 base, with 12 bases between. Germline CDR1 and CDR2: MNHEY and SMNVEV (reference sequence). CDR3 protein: CASSLYAGRRTDTQYF. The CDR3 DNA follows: TGTGCCAGCAGTTTATATGCAGGGCGCCGCACAGATACGCAGTATTTT.

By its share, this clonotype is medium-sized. In nucleotides, the CDR3 is TGTGCCAGCAGTACTAGCGGATCCGGTGAGCAGTTCTTC. Protein sequence: CASSTSGSGEQFF. The chain recombines TRBV12-3 or TRBV12-4 with TRBJ2-1; TRBD2 matches 8 bases. Trimming at V came to 5 bases and at J to 9 bases, leaving 6 bases not matched to a gene. The CDR3 length is 13 residues.

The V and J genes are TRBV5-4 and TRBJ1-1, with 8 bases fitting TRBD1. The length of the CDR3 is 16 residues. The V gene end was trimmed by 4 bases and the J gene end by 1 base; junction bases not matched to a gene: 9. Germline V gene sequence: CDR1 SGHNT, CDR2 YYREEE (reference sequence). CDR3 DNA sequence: TGTGCCAGCAGCCGATATATTGACAGGGGGAACACTGAAGCTTTCTTT. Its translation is CASSRYIDRGNTEAFF.

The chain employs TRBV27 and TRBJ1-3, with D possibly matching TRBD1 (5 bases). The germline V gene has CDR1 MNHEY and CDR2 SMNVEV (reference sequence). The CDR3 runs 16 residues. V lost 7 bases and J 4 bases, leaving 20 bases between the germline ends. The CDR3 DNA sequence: TGTGCCAGCACCCGAGACAGCCCACTCTTAGGAAACACCATATATTTT. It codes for CASTRDSPLLGNTIYF.

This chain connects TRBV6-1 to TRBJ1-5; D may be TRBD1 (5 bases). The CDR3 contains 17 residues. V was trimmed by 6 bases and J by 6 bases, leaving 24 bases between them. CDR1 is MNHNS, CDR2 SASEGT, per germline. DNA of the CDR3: TGTGCCAGCAGCGAGGGGCCCCGACTTACCAAAGGTCAGCCCCAGCATTTT. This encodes CASSEGPRLTKGQPQHF.

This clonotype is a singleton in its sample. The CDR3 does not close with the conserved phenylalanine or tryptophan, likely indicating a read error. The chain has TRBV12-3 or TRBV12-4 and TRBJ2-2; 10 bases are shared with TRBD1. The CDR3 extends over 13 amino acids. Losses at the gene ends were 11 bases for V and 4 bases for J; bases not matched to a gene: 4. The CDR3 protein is CAGRTGGTGELFS. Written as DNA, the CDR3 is TGTGCCGGAAGGACAGGGGGCACCGGGGAGCTGTTTTCT.

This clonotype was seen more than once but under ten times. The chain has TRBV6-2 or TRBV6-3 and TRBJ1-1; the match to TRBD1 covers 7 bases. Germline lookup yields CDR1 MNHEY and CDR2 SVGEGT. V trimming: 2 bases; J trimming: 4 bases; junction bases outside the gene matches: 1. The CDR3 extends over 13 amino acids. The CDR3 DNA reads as TGTGCCAGCAGTTACGAGGGGGCCACTGAAGCTTTCTTT. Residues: CASSYEGATEAFF.

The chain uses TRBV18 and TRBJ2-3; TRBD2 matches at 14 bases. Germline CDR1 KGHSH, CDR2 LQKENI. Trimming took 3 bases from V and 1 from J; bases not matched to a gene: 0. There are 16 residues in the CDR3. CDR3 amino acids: CASSPGLAGGTDTQYF. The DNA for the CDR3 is TGTGCCAGCTCACCGGGACTAGCGGGGGGCACAGATACGCAGTATTTT. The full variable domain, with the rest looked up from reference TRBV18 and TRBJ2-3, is NAGVMQNPRHLVRRRGQEARLRCSPMKGHSHVYWYRQLPEEGLKFMVYLQKENIIDESGMPKERFSAEFPKEGPSILRIQQVVRGDSAAYFCASSPGLAGGTDTQYFGPGTRLTVL.

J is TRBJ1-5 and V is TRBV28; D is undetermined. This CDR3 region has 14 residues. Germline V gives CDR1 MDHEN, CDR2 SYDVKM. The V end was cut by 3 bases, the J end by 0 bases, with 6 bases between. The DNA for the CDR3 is TGTGCCAGCAGTTTGGGTTTTAGCAATCAGCCCCAGCATTTT. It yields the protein CASSLGFSNQPQHF.

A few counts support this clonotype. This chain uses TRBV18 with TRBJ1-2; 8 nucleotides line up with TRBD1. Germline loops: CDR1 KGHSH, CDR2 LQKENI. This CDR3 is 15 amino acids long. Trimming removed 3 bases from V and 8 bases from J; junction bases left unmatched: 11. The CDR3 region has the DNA TGTGCCAGCTCACCCTCCTTCGACAGGGGCTTAGGCTACACCTTC. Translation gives CASSPSFDRGLGYTF.

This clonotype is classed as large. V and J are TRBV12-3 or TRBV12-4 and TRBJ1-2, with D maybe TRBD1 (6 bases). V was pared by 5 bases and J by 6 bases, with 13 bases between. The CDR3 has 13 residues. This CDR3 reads CASSLGTTNGYTF. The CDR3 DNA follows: TGTGCCAGCAGTCTCGGGACAACTAATGGCTACACCTTC.

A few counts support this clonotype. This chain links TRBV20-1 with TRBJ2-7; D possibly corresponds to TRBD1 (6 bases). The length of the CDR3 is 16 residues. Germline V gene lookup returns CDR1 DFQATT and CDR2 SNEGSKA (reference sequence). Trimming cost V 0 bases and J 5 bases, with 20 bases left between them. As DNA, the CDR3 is TGCAGTGCTAGAGACACAAGAAGCACCCAGGGGAACGAGCAGTACTTC. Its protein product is CSARDTRSTQGNEQYF.